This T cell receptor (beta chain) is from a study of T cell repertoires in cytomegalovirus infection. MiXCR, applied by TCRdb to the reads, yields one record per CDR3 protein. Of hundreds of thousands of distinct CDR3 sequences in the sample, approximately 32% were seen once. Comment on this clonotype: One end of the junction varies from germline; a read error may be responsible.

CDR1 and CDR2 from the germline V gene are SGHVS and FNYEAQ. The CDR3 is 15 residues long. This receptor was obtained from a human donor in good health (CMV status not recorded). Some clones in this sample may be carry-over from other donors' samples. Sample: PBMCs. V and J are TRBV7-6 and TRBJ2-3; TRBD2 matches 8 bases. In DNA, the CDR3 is TGTTCCAGCAGCCCGCGGGGGGCGCTCACAGATACGCATTATTTT. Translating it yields CSSSPRGALTDTHYF.